The 5 T cell receptor beta chains given below trace back to one sample, sequenced in a study of blood T cell repertoires in COVID-19. Sequencing used immunoSEQ multiplex PCR; TCRdb keeps in-frame clones, though not all of them. The data show over 200,000 clones, about four fifths seen once. The specimen was PBMCs or T cells enriched from blood (not recorded which). These receptors were collected from a man in his sixties who had recovered from COVID-19.

This rearrangement joins TRBV6-1 to TRBJ1-2, with D perhaps matching TRBD1 (5 bases). Trimming stripped 1 base from V and 0 bases from J, with 12 bases between. CDR1 and CDR2 (germline): MNHNS, SASEGT. This CDR3 is 16 amino acids long. CDR3 nucleotide sequence: TGTGCCAGCAGTGAAGACTTGGGGCGAGCTAACTATGGCTACACCTTC. It yields the protein CASSEDLGRANYGYTF.

There are a few counts of this clone. V and J are TRBV29-1 and TRBJ1-3; TRBD1 matches 8 bases. This CDR3 region has 14 residues. V trimming: 3 bases; J trimming: 3 bases; junction bases outside the gene matches: 4. Germline V gene lookup returns CDR1 SQVTM and CDR2 ANQGSEA. The CDR3 sequence: CSVDPTGVGNTIYF. The CDR3, as DNA: TGCAGCGTTGACCCGACAGGGGTTGGAAACACCATATATTTT.

The genes are TRBV6-2 or TRBV6-3 and TRBJ2-2, with 9 bases identical to TRBD2. Per germline, CDR1 MNHEY and CDR2 SVGEGT. Losses at the gene ends were 4 bases for V and 0 bases for J; bases not matched to a gene: 9. The CDR3 loop spans 18 amino acids. DNA for the CDR3: TGTGCCAGCAGTTCACAGGGACTAGCACTTTCGAACACCGGGGAGCTGTTTTTT. This sequence encodes CASSSQGLALSNTGELFF.

This clone was recorded only once. CDR3 nucleotides: TGTGCCAGCAGTTTAGGACATCCGGGCATCGATGGCTACACCTTC. Translation gives CASSLGHPGIDGYTF. V gene TRBV6-2 or TRBV6-3 combines with J gene TRBJ1-2, with D possibly being TRBD1 (5 bases). CDR3 size: 15 residues. Germline values: CDR1 MNHEY, CDR2 SVGEGT. The V end was cut by 4 bases, the J end by 6 bases, with 18 bases between.

CDR3 in amino acids: CAITPSGDGGYTF. The CDR3 DNA is TGTGCCATCACCCCGTCAGGGGATGGTGGCTACACCTTC. The chain recombines TRBV10-3 with TRBJ1-2; D is perhaps TRBD1 (6 bases). The V end lost 7 bases, the J end lost 7 bases, and 16 bases lay between the germline ends. The CDR3 has 13 amino acids. CDR1 and CDR2 from the germline V gene are ENHRY and SYGVKD.